The 21 T cell receptor beta chains listed next were all sequenced from one sample in a study of blood T cell repertoires in COVID-19. The data were produced by immunoSEQ multiplex PCR, yet TCRdb's version contains in-frame clones alone and is incomplete. The repertoire consists of about 100,000 clones, with 70% to 90% occurring once and the leading ten covering 2% to 3%. The sample taken for sequencing was PBMCs or T cells enriched from blood (not recorded which). These receptors were collected from a woman in her forties or fifties who had recovered from COVID-19.

Comments on this clone: Its ends do not fully match the called genes, so a read error is possible. Other DNA sequences of this sample code for an identical CDR3. This chain joins TRBV5-5 and TRBJ1-2; 7 bases agree with TRBD1. The CDR3 has 13 residues. CDR1 SGHKS and CDR2 YYEKEE come from the germline V gene (reference sequence). The CDR3 spells CASSPWTGNGYTF. In DNA, the CDR3 is TGTGCCAGCAGCCCCTGGACAGGTAACGGCTATACCTTC. The whole variable domain, filled in from reference TRBV5-5 and TRBJ1-2, reads DAGVTQSPTHLIKTRGQQVTLRCSPISGHKSVSWYQQVLGQGPQFIFQYYEKEERGRGNFPDRFSARQFPNYSSELNVNALLLGDSALYLCASSPWTGNGYTFGSGTRLTVV.

The chain links TRBV7-2 to TRBJ1-2; 8 bases fit TRBD1. The CDR3 runs to 15 residues. The junction had 7 bases not matched to a gene; V was cut back by 3 bases and J by 4 bases. CDR1 and CDR2 from the germline V gene are SGHTA and FQGNSA. DNA of the CDR3: TGTGCCAGCAGCTTTAGTGGACAGGGAGCCTATGGCTACACCTTC. Protein sequence: CASSFSGQGAYGYTF.

V is TRBV25-1 and J is TRBJ2-6, with 8 bases that match TRBD1. This CDR3 is built from 18 residues. Germline assignment: CDR1 MGHDK and CDR2 SYGVNS. The ends lost 5 bases at V and 0 bases at J; junction bases unmatched: 9. The CDR3 nucleotides read TGTGCCAGCAGTCCGCCGGACAGGGCCCCCTCTGGGGCCAACGTCCTGACTTTC. Translating gives CASSPPDRAPSGANVLTF.

A single count supports this clone. This rearrangement joins TRBV19 to TRBJ1-2; 8 nucleotides agree with TRBD1. The CDR3 spans 17 residues. Per the germline V gene, CDR1 is LNHDA and CDR2 is SQIVND (reference sequence). With 5 bases clipped from V and 2 bases from J, the junction kept 13 bases outside the gene matches. DNA for the CDR3: TGTGCCAGTAGTGTCAAATTACCGGGACAGGAGAACTATGGCTACACCTTC. This gives the protein CASSVKLPGQENYGYTF.

The chain uses TRBV28 and TRBJ2-3; TRBD1 matches 7 bases. V lost 4 bases to trimming and J lost 9 bases; unmatched junction nucleotides: 13. Per the germline V gene, CDR1 is MDHEN and CDR2 is SYDVKM. This CDR3 is built from 15 residues. The CDR3 bases are TGTGCCAGCAGTTATCACAGGGGCCTTCTCGGCACGCAGTATTTT. The encoded protein is CASSYHRGLLGTQYF.

This chain links TRBV11-2 with TRBJ2-5; TRBD2 matches at 9 bases. The V segment lost 3 bases and the J segment 2 bases; nucleotides outside the gene matches: 10. Germline CDR1 is SGHAT and CDR2 is FQNNGV. The CDR3 runs 17 residues. CDR3 amino acids: CASSFHRASGVQETQYF. DNA for the CDR3: TGTGCCAGCAGCTTTCACCGGGCTAGCGGGGTTCAAGAGACCCAGTACTTC. Drawing the rest from reference TRBV11-2 and TRBJ2-5, the complete variable domain is EAGVAQSPRYKIIEKRQSVAFWCNPISGHATLYWYQQILGQGPKLLIQFQNNGVVDDSQLPKDRFSAERLKGVDSTLKIQPAKLEDSAVYLCASSFHRASGVQETQYFGPGTRLLVL.

V and J are TRBV6-5 and TRBJ2-7; weak D call: TRBD1 (6 bases). Germline CDR1 MNHEY, CDR2 SVGAGI. Trimming stripped 2 bases from V and 2 bases from J, with 7 bases between. There are 13 residues in the CDR3. CDR3 nucleotide sequence: TGTGCCAGCAGTTACCCAGGGGCCTACGAGCAGTACTTC. It specifies CASSYPGAYEQYF.

The chain couples TRBV7-3 to TRBJ2-3, with 7 bases aligning to TRBD1. The ends lost 5 bases at V and 9 bases at J; junction bases unmatched: 8. The CDR3 runs to 13 residues. The germline V gene has CDR1 SGHTA and CDR2 FQGTGA. CDR3 region: CASSKNRGETQYF. The CDR3 DNA is TGTGCCAGCAGCAAAAACAGGGGAGAGACGCAGTATTTT.

The chain joins TRBV4-1 to TRBJ2-1; 11 nucleotides match TRBD2. Germline V gene lookup returns CDR1 MGHRA and CDR2 YSYEKL. This CDR3 has 15 amino acids. The V and J ends lost 3 bases and 5 bases, in that order; junction bases with no gene match: 3. Written as DNA, the CDR3 is TGCGCCAGCAGCCAGACTAGCGGGGCGAACAATGAGCAGTTCTTC. Amino acid sequence: CASSQTSGANNEQFF.

This rearrangement joins TRBV2 to TRBJ1-6; D may be TRBD1 (5 bases). V was shortened by 7 bases and J by 5 bases, with 15 bases between the two germline ends. From germline, CDR1 is SNHLY and CDR2 FYNNEI. There are 15 residues in the CDR3. The CDR3 DNA sequence: TGTGCCAGCATCCAGGGCGGGGTTCATAATTCACCCCTCCACTTT. The encoded protein is CASIQGGVHNSPLHF.

CDR3 residues: CASSQGAANYGYTF. DNA for the CDR3: TGTGCCAGCAGCCAGGGGGCAGCTAACTATGGCTACACCTTC. V is TRBV7-3 and J is TRBJ1-2; 8 bases agree with TRBD1. Unmatched junction bases numbered 2, after V lost 5 bases and J lost 0 bases. CDR1 is SGHTA, CDR2 FQGTGA, per germline. The CDR3 consists of 14 residues.

The V and J genes are TRBV19 and TRBJ1-2; 7 bases align to TRBD1. The CDR3 contains 16 residues. Trimming cost V 0 bases and J 6 bases; bases outside gene matches: 10. Germline lookup yields CDR1 LNHDA and CDR2 SQIVND (reference sequence). The CDR3 region has the DNA TGTGCCAGTAGTATAGACCTACTCCGGGACAGCAATGGCTACACCTTC. The encoded protein is CASSIDLLRDSNGYTF. The variable domain in full, with the rest retrieved from reference TRBV19 and TRBJ1-2, is DGGITQSPKYLFRKEGQNVTLSCEQNLNHDAMYWYRQDPGQGLRLIYYSQIVNDFQKGDIAEGYSVSREKKESFPLTVTSAQKNPTAFYLCASSIDLLRDSNGYTFGSGTRLTVV.

The chain links TRBV5-1 to TRBJ2-7; tentative D call: TRBD1 (5 bases). There are 14 residues in the CDR3. The V end was cut by 0 bases, the J end by 3 bases, with 10 bases between. Germline CDR1 is SGHRS and CDR2 is YFSETQ. Here the CDR3 DNA reads TGCGCCAGCAGCTTGGGGCAGGGTCACTACGAGCAGTACTTC. Residues: CASSLGQGHYEQYF.

The gene calls are TRBV6-5 and TRBJ1-2, with 9 bases identical to TRBD1. The J segment lost 6 bases and the V segment lost 4 bases, leaving 9 bases of the junction unmatched. CDR1 and CDR2 from the germline V gene are MNHEY and SVGAGI. The CDR3 loop spans 15 amino acids. The CDR3 sequence: CASSSERDREDGYTF. For the CDR3, the DNA is TGTGCCAGCAGTTCCGAAAGGGACAGGGAGGATGGCTACACCTTC.

V is TRBV7-3 and J is TRBJ2-3; possible D gene TRBD1, 5 bases. Germline assignment: CDR1 SGHTA and CDR2 FQGTGA. The CDR3 is made up of 13 amino acids. Deletions cut 5 bases from V and 3 bases from J, with 9 bases between. CDR3 in DNA: TGTGCCAGCAGCACACAGGAGACAGATACGCAGTATTTT. Translating it yields CASSTQETDTQYF.

This clone was observed a single time. This chain links TRBV29-1 with TRBJ1-2, with unresolved D. The CDR3 length is 14 residues. The V end lost 0 bases, the J end lost 7 bases, and 15 bases lay between the germline ends. CDR1 and CDR2 from the germline V gene are SQVTM and ANQGSEA. The CDR3 spells CSVEDTVLSTGYTF. In nucleotides, the CDR3 is TGCAGCGTTGAAGACACAGTGCTCTCAACTGGCTACACCTTC.

The chain recombines TRBV6-5 with TRBJ1-4; tentatively, D is TRBD1 (6 bases). V shed 7 bases and J shed 5 bases, with 14 bases lying between them. The length of the CDR3 is 14 residues. The germline V gene has CDR1 MNHEY and CDR2 SVGAGI. CDR3 residues: CASTRGQLNEKLFF. The CDR3, as DNA: TGTGCCAGCACCAGGGGACAATTGAATGAAAAACTGTTTTTT.

The chain joins TRBV12-3 or TRBV12-4 to TRBJ2-3; D unresolved. V was clipped by 5 bases and J by 4 bases, with 10 bases between them. This CDR3 has 13 amino acids. The CDR3 coding sequence is TGTGCCAGCAGTACGAGAGAGGCAGATACGCAGTATTTT. Protein sequence: CASSTREADTQYF.

The CDR3 DNA reads as TGTGCCAGCAGCCACCAAGAGGGCGGCTACACCTTC. Its translation: CASSHQEGGYTF. The chain links TRBV7-9 to TRBJ1-2; D unclear. V was cut by 5 bases and J by 8 bases, with 12 bases left in between. Germline values: CDR1 SEHNR, CDR2 FQNEAQ (reference sequence). The CDR3 consists of 12 residues.

The rearrangement links TRBV30 to TRBJ1-1, with D possibly TRBD1 on 5 matching bases. V gave up 3 bases and J gave up 6 bases, with 11 bases separating them. There are 12 residues in the CDR3. Germline CDR1 reads GTSNPN; CDR2 reads SVGIG (reference sequence). CDR3 residues: CAWRPGEAEAFF. Here the CDR3 DNA reads TGTGCCTGGAGGCCGGGGGAGGCTGAAGCTTTCTTT.

The chain couples TRBV28 to TRBJ1-2; a weak D match, TRBD1 (5 bases). CDR1 is MDHEN, CDR2 SYDVKM, per germline. Trimming shortened V by 6 bases and J by 2 bases, and 22 bases separated the two germline ends. The CDR3 is 17 residues long. The CDR3 region is CASSRSGQGEKNYGYTF. The CDR3 coding sequence is TGTGCCAGCAGCCGAAGTGGGCAGGGTGAGAAGAACTATGGCTACACCTTC.